These 5 T cell receptor beta chains came from one sample sequenced in a study of vaccination and CD4 T cells after COVID-19. No cognate antigen is known for these TCRs. The treatment denotes: approximately 9-day PBMC culture with coronavirus spike peptide pools or control peptides (ViraFEST assay). Researchers collected the unexposed donor's CD4+ T cells before the COVID-19 pandemic (2011-2018). Once obtained from cultured CD4+ T cells, the DNA was sequenced using the Oncomine TCR Beta short-read assay. Investigators isolated genomic DNA from cultured CD4+ T cells. MiXCR, applied by TCRdb to the PCR reads, yields one record per CDR3 protein. Of roughly 10,000 distinct CDR3 sequences in the sample, 34% are singletons; the top ten hold about 20%. Specimen: CD4+ T cells from blood, cultured in vitro. Source of these receptors: a human donor in good health.

The rearrangement uses TRBV7-9 and TRBJ2-7, with 9 bases fitting TRBD2. The CDR3 sequence is 16 residues long. V trimming: 5 bases; J trimming: 3 bases; junction bases outside the gene matches: 11. The germline V gene has CDR1 SEHNR and CDR2 FQNEAQ (reference sequence). Here the CDR3 reads CASSPTRSSGSYEQYF. The CDR3 coding sequence is TGTGCCAGCAGCCCCACGAGGAGTAGCGGGAGCTACGAGCAGTACTTC.

This clonotype was counted between two and nine times. The CDR3 spells CASSLTGGYGYTF. CDR3 in DNA: TGTGCCAGCAGCTTGACAGGGGGCTATGGCTACACCTTC. This chain uses TRBV7-9 with TRBJ1-2, with 9 nucleotides matching TRBD1. J gave up 4 bases and V 3 bases, and 0 bases lay outside the gene matches. The CDR3 extends over 13 amino acids. Looked up from germline, CDR1 is SEHNR and CDR2 is FQNEAQ (reference sequence).

This chain joins TRBV19 and TRBJ1-5; D is uncertain. CDR1 is LNHDA, CDR2 SQIVND, per germline (reference sequence). This CDR3 spans 15 amino acids. Deletions cut 5 bases from V and 4 bases from J, with 15 bases between. CDR3 sequence reads: CASSHPIFRNQPQHF. In nucleotides, the CDR3 is TGTGCCAGTAGTCATCCAATATTTCGGAATCAGCCCCAGCATTTT.

The chain is built from TRBV19 and TRBJ1-5; D is uncertain. This CDR3 is built from 15 residues. Trimming shortened V by 1 base and J by 3 bases, and 10 bases separated the two germline ends. CDR1 is LNHDA and CDR2 is SQIVND in the germline V gene (reference sequence). The CDR3: CASSIGNGNNQPQHF. The CDR3 DNA follows: TGTGCCAGTAGTATAGGAAACGGAAACAATCAGCCCCAGCATTTT.

This clonotype was seen only a few times. This chain uses TRBV20-1 with TRBJ1-1; D unresolved. The V gene's germline CDR1 is DFQATT and CDR2 SNEGSKA (reference sequence). V was pared by 0 bases and J by 5 bases, with 13 bases between. The CDR3 loop spans 14 amino acids. CDR3 residues: CSARDPGRPTEAFF. The CDR3 region has the DNA TGCAGTGCTAGAGATCCTGGACGGCCAACTGAAGCTTTCTTT.